This T cell receptor beta chain was identified during a study of cytomegalovirus exposure and HLA in healthy donors. Turning to this clone: The antigen is unknown.

Overall study findings and caveats: The study labeled under 200 TCR beta chains cytomegalovirus-associated. Reported findings show TCR beta sequences accurately forecast HLA-A and HLA-B alleles in most subjects. It was in a later analysis that TCR association rates were seen to vary by HLA locus, highest for DRB1 and lowest for HLA-C.

Amplification used 60 Vbeta primers and 13 Jbeta primers. In the source study's methods: Approximately 86 million unique TCR beta chains, roughly 11 million shared, were counted in a later analysis. Repertoires were generated with immunoSEQ multiplex PCR, while TCRdb's copy carries only in-frame clones and drops some. D and trimming were read from the DNA, whereas the V and J calls and clone size are those reported in that table. The table lists 140,000 to 150,000 clones, around three quarters of them singletons. The CDR3 sequence is 18 residues long. Sequenced input: PBMCs. The gene calls are TRBV12-2 and TRBJ2-7; the DNA was not used to check the table's D call, TRBD2. TRBV12-2 is described as a pseudogene. This clonotype was obtained from a woman aged 60-70 years in good health and CMV-seropositive. The CDR3 nucleotides read TGTGCAAGTCGCTTAGCGGTAGTCGGGACTAGCGTCCCCTACGAGCAGTACTTC. It translates to CASRLAVVGTSVPYEQYF.